A selection of T cell receptor beta chains follows, all from one sample in a study of shared clonotypes between healthy human individuals. Sequencing was performed with immunoSEQ multiplex PCR; in TCRdb, only in-frame clones are kept and a portion is missing. The sample has about 1 million clones; roughly 80% are singletons. The sequenced sample was memory CD4+ T cells sorted from blood. The origin of the receptors is a man aged 18 to 30 in good health. The CDR3 runs from the conserved cysteine through the conserved F or W. The order of the fields is J gene, V gene, D gene, clone size, CDR3 protein, CDR3 DNA. D genes are given only for firm matches. Clone size is not always given. Where it is, it says once, few, many or a class for expanded clones.

J: TRBJ1-2; V: TRBV7-2; D: TRBD1; size: NA; CDR3: CASSTSGGAHYGYTF; DNA: TGTGCCAGCAGCACGTCAGGGGGCGCGCACTATGGCTACACCTTC
J: TRBJ1-2; V: TRBV5-6; D: NA; size: NA; CDR3: CASRRDLYDGYTF; DNA: TGTGCCAGCAGACGGGACTTATACGATGGCTACACCTTC
J: TRBJ2-2; V: TRBV4-3; D: NA; size: once; CDR3: CASSQETPGELFF; DNA: TGCGCCAGCAGCCAAGAAACCCCCGGGGAGCTGTTTTTT
J: TRBJ1-6; V: TRBV2; D: NA; size: NA; CDR3: CASLLNRATSPLHF; DNA: TGTGCCAGCTTACTTAACAGGGCTACTTCACCCCTCCACTTT
J: TRBJ2-5; V: TRBV5-4; D: TRBD2; size: NA; CDR3: CASSFGLAGVRETQYF; DNA: TGTGCCAGCAGCTTTGGACTAGCGGGAGTTAGAGAGACCCAGTACTTC
J: TRBJ1-3; V: TRBV7-2; D: NA; size: NA; CDR3: CASSPNGVGNTIYF; DNA: TGTGCCAGCAGTCCAAACGGGGTTGGAAACACCATATATTTT
J: TRBJ1-3; V: TRBV5-6; D: NA; size: few; CDR3: CASSLTHYSGNTIYF; DNA: TGTGCCAGCAGCTTGACCCATTACTCTGGAAACACCATATATTTT
J: TRBJ2-7; V: TRBV4-1; D: TRBD2; size: NA; CDR3: CASSQVRPSGLYEQYF; DNA: TGCGCCAGCAGCCAAGTCCGGCCTAGCGGGCTCTACGAGCAGTACTTC
J: TRBJ1-1; V: TRBV5-6; D: NA; size: NA; CDR3: CASSPNGKMNTEAFF; DNA: TGTGCCAGCAGCCCAAACGGTAAGATGAACACTGAAGCTTTCTTT
J: TRBJ2-7; V: TRBV29-1; D: NA; size: few; CDR3: CSVSKQGIYEQYF; DNA: TGCAGCGTTAGCAAACAGGGTATCTACGAGCAGTACTTC
J: TRBJ2-7; V: TRBV27; D: TRBD2; size: NA; CDR3: CASRKLAANKFYEQYF; DNA: TGTGCCAGCAGAAAACTAGCGGCAAATAAATTCTACGAGCAGTACTTC
J: TRBJ2-4; V: TRBV27; D: NA; size: many; CDR3: CASPDLAKNIQYF; DNA: TGTGCCAGCCCTGACTTAGCCAAAAACATTCAGTACTTC
J: TRBJ2-3; V: TRBV5-1; D: NA; size: NA; CDR3: CASSWSRADTQYF; DNA: TGCGCCAGCAGCTGGAGCAGGGCTGATACGCAGTATTTT
J: TRBJ2-1; V: TRBV5-1; D: NA; size: few; CDR3: CASRGADNEQFF; DNA: TGCGCCAGCAGGGGCGCCGACAATGAGCAGTTCTTC
J: TRBJ1-2; V: TRBV5-4; D: NA; size: NA; CDR3: CASSLDGQWGYTF; DNA: TGTGCCAGCAGCTTGGATGGGCAGTGGGGCTACACCTTC
J: TRBJ1-4; V: TRBV25-1; D: NA; size: NA; CDR3: CASSESWGKLEKLFF; DNA: TGTGCCAGCAGTGAATCTTGGGGGAAGCTCGAAAAACTGTTTTTT
J: TRBJ1-6; V: TRBV28; D: NA; size: NA; CDR3: CASSFGHQGYNSPLHF; DNA: TGTGCCAGCAGTTTCGGTCACCAGGGGTATAATTCACCCCTCCACTTT
J: TRBJ2-3; V: TRBV30; D: TRBD1; size: NA; CDR3: CAWGLKTGGTDTQYF; DNA: TGTGCCTGGGGATTAAAGACAGGGGGAACAGATACGCAGTATTTT
J: TRBJ2-2; V: TRBV5-8; D: NA; size: many; CDR3: CASSAVGASTGELFF; DNA: TGTGCCAGCAGCGCGGTCGGGGCAAGCACCGGGGAGCTGTTTTTT
J: TRBJ2-3; V: TRBV5-1; D: NA; size: NA; CDR3: CASSLEGPKGDTQYF; DNA: TGCGCCAGCAGCTTAGAGGGTCCTAAAGGAGATACGCAGTATTTT
J: TRBJ2-7; V: TRBV18; D: NA; size: NA; CDR3: CASSPRRDTYEQYF; DNA: TGTGCCAGCTCACCACGCCGGGATACGTACGAGCAGTACTTC
J: TRBJ1-4; V: TRBV30; D: NA; size: once; CDR3: CAWGEGPVTNEKLFF; DNA: TGTGCCTGGGGGGAAGGCCCTGTAACTAATGAAAAACTGTTTTTT
J: TRBJ2-1; V: TRBV2; D: TRBD1; size: NA; CDR3: CASKQDRGSHNEQFF; DNA: TGTGCCAGCAAACAAGACAGGGGGAGTCACAATGAGCAGTTCTTC
J: TRBJ1-3; V: TRBV2; D: TRBD1; size: NA; CDR3: CASSASQGAGNTIYF; DNA: TGTGCCAGCAGTGCATCTCAGGGGGCTGGAAACACCATATATTTT
J: TRBJ2-3; V: TRBV10-3; D: TRBD2; size: NA; CDR3: CAIRTSGTTDTQYF; DNA: TGTGCCATCCGGACTAGCGGAACCACAGATACGCAGTATTTT
J: TRBJ1-2; V: TRBV7-2; D: NA; size: NA; CDR3: CASSEAYGYTF; DNA: TGTGCCAGCAGCGAAGCGTACGGCTACACCTTC
J: TRBJ2-7; V: TRBV18; D: NA; size: NA; CDR3: CASSPQAYEQYF; DNA: TGTGCCAGCTCACCCCAAGCCTACGAGCAGTACTTC
J: TRBJ1-1; V: TRBV7-2; D: NA; size: NA; CDR3: CASSLVENQAFF; DNA: TGTGCCAGCAGCTTAGTAGAGAATCAAGCTTTCTTT
J: TRBJ1-6; V: TRBV18; D: TRBD1; size: NA; CDR3: CASSGQGINSPLHF; DNA: TGTGCCAGCTCAGGACAGGGTATCAATTCACCCCTCCACTTT
J: TRBJ2-7; V: TRBV9; D: NA; size: once; CDR3: CASSVAGTLSNEQYF; DNA: TGTGCCAGCAGCGTAGCTGGGACATTATCGAACGAGCAGTACTTC
J: TRBJ2-1; V: TRBV11-3; D: TRBD1; size: many; CDR3: CASSLGTGGIDEQFF; DNA: TGTGCCAGCAGCCTCGGGACAGGGGGTATAGATGAGCAGTTCTTC
J: TRBJ2-3; V: TRBV18; D: TRBD1; size: NA; CDR3: CASSQAGQGNTQYF; DNA: TGTGCCAGCTCTCAGGCCGGACAGGGGAATACGCAGTATTTT
J: TRBJ1-5; V: TRBV18; D: TRBD1; size: NA; CDR3: CASSPGQPNQPQHF; DNA: TGTGCCAGCTCACCGGGACAGCCTAACCAGCCCCAGCATTTT
J: TRBJ1-2; V: TRBV7-2; D: TRBD1; size: NA; CDR3: CASSLGGQSSYGYTF; DNA: TGTGCCAGCAGCTTGGGGGGACAGTCCTCTTATGGCTACACCTTC
J: TRBJ1-2; V: TRBV18; D: TRBD1; size: NA; CDR3: CASSLGTGRPYGYTF; DNA: TGTGCCAGCTCACTCGGGACAGGGCGCCCCTATGGCTACACCTTC
J: TRBJ2-5; V: TRBV7-6; D: NA; size: NA; CDR3: CASSSFSGSETQYF; DNA: TGTGCCAGCAGCTCGTTCTCTGGATCAGAGACCCAGTACTTC
J: TRBJ1-5; V: TRBV6-6; D: NA; size: NA; CDR3: CASSYSGSNQPQHF; DNA: TGTGCCAGCAGTTATTCTGGATCCAATCAGCCCCAGCATTTT
J: TRBJ2-7; V: TRBV5-4; D: NA; size: NA; CDR3: CASSLGRGAEYEQYF; DNA: TGTGCCAGCAGCCTTGGCCGGGGGGCAGAGTACGAGCAGTACTTC
J: TRBJ1-4; V: TRBV7-3; D: TRBD1; size: NA; CDR3: CASSLIGTGVSHEKLFF; DNA: TGTGCCAGCAGCTTAATCGGGACAGGGGTATCCCATGAAAAACTGTTTTTT
J: TRBJ2-1; V: TRBV30; D: NA; size: NA; CDR3: CAWSLNRKTGEQFF; DNA: TGTGCCTGGAGTTTGAACAGAAAAACGGGTGAGCAGTTCTTC
J: TRBJ1-1; V: TRBV5-1; D: NA; size: NA; CDR3: CASSLNTEAFF; DNA: TGCGCCAGCAGCCTGAACACTGAAGCTTTCTTT
J: TRBJ2-7; V: TRBV2; D: NA; size: NA; CDR3: CASGNRNLLTRAEQYF; DNA: TGTGCCAGCGGAAACAGGAACCTACTAACAAGGGCCGAGCAGTACTTC
J: TRBJ2-7; V: TRBV18; D: NA; size: once; CDR3: CASSPAGVYEQYF; DNA: TGTGCCAGCTCACCTGCCGGCGTCTACGAGCAGTACTTC
J: TRBJ1-2; V: TRBV5-1; D: TRBD1; size: few; CDR3: CASSPAGQAYGYTF; DNA: TGCGCCAGCAGCCCTGCCGGACAGGCCTATGGCTACACCTTC
J: TRBJ2-3; V: TRBV30; D: TRBD2; size: NA; CDR3: CAWRLGGSGTDTQYF; DNA: TGTGCCTGGAGGTTAGGCGGGAGCGGAACAGATACGCAGTATTTT
J: TRBJ1-3; V: TRBV9; D: NA; size: NA; CDR3: CASSPLVGNTIYF; DNA: TGTGCCAGCAGCCCTCTCGTGGGAAACACCATATATTTT
J: TRBJ2-7; V: TRBV7-2; D: NA; size: few; CDR3: CASTQGGRSSYEQYF; DNA: TGTGCCAGCACCCAGGGGGGGAGGAGCTCCTACGAGCAGTACTTC
J: TRBJ1-2; V: TRBV5-1; D: NA; size: NA; CDR3: CASGPVATNYGYTF; DNA: TGCGCCAGCGGCCCAGTCGCAACTAACTATGGCTACACCTTC
J: TRBJ1-2; V: TRBV28; D: TRBD1; size: NA; CDR3: CASSPHRTGGGYTF; DNA: TGTGCCAGCAGTCCCCACAGGACAGGGGGAGGCTACACCTTC
J: TRBJ1-3; V: TRBV15; D: NA; size: NA; CDR3: CATSRDQGSLISGNTIYF; DNA: TGTGCCACCAGCAGAGATCAGGGCAGCCTCATCTCTGGAAACACCATATATTTT